The 27 T cell receptor beta chains listed next were all sequenced from one sample in a study of vaccination and CD4 T cells after COVID-19 (dated by TCRdb to between 2020 and 2023). Antigen specificity for these receptors is unknown. This specimen's treatment or condition label, per the study, means: roughly nine-day PBMC culture with coronavirus spike peptide pools or control peptides (ViraFEST assay). The library was made by PCR. The run used an Illumina iSeq 100. At the Johns Hopkins FTIC core, DNA from the cultured CD4+ T cells underwent TCR sequencing with the Oncomine TCR Beta short-read assay. The public reads were quality trimmed at Q25 with fastp and then assembled into clones with MiXCR by TCRdb, keeping productive beta chains. Identical CDR3 protein sequences are pooled into one entry, listed with their most common genes and DNA. Counted in this sample were 15,000 to 20,000 distinct CDR3 sequences; 51% of them appeared once. The ten biggest clones cover 9.5% to 13% of the sample.

The sequences come from CD4+ T cells from blood, cultured in vitro, collected before SARS-CoV-2 vaccination. The receptor set was obtained from a human donor who had recovered from COVID-19.

The chain recombines TRBV6-1 with TRBJ2-7; 8 bases align to TRBD2. Trimming cost V 3 bases and J 3 bases; bases outside gene matches: 10. CDR1 is MNHNS and CDR2 is SASEGT in the germline V gene. The CDR3 has 16 amino acids. CDR3 amino acids: CASSDWGLAGIYEQYF. The CDR3 DNA follows: TGTGCCAGCAGTGATTGGGGGCTAGCGGGTATCTACGAGCAGTACTTC.

CDR3: CSANYRDSYEQYF. The CDR3 DNA reads as TGCAGTGCCAACTACCGGGACAGTTACGAGCAGTACTTC. This chain uses TRBV20-1 with TRBJ2-7; the match to TRBD1 covers 7 bases. The CDR3 covers 13 residues. Germline values: CDR1 DFQATT, CDR2 SNEGSKA (reference sequence). The ends lost 6 bases at V and 4 bases at J; junction bases unmatched: 9.

In its sample, this clonotype was seen once. This chain uses TRBV7-3 with TRBJ2-3; 10 positions match TRBD2. The ends lost 2 bases at V and 2 bases at J; junction bases unmatched: 4. The germline CDR1 and CDR2 sequences are SGHTA and FQGTGA. The CDR3 spans 16 residues. The CDR3 loop reads CASSLVLAGATDTQYF. As DNA, the CDR3 is TGTGCCAGCAGCTTAGTCCTAGCGGGAGCCACAGATACGCAGTATTTT.

CDR3 loop: CASSRWSVRANQPQHF. The CDR3 DNA follows: TGTGCCAGTAGTAGATGGTCAGTCCGGGCCAATCAGCCCCAGCATTTT. The chain has TRBV19 and TRBJ1-5; D remains ambiguous. The CDR3 length is 16 residues. Per the germline V gene, CDR1 is LNHDA and CDR2 is SQIVND (reference sequence). The V end was cut by 4 bases, the J end by 3 bases, with 16 bases between.

This chain joins TRBV20-1 and TRBJ2-7; 7 nucleotides match TRBD1. This CDR3 has 13 residues. Germline V gene data show CDR1 as DFQATT and CDR2 as SNEGSKA (reference sequence). Losses at the gene ends were 2 bases for V and 1 base for J; bases not matched to a gene: 2. The CDR3 DNA is TGCAGTGCTAGATCGGGACAGTCCTACGAGCAGTACTTC. Its protein product is CSARSGQSYEQYF.

This clonotype was picked up a small number of times. The chain is built from TRBV20-1 and TRBJ2-5; a possible D gene is TRBD2 (6 bases). The V end was cut by 6 bases, the J end by 5 bases, with 22 bases between. This CDR3 is 15 amino acids long. Germline V gene data show CDR1 as DFQATT and CDR2 as SNEGSKA (reference sequence). In DNA, the CDR3 is TGCAGTGCGGGGGACGACGGAGGGACTGGGGAGACCCAGTACTTC. Translating gives CSAGDDGGTGETQYF.

This clonotype has just a few counts. The J gene is TRBJ2-2, the V gene TRBV7-9, with D possibly being TRBD1 (5 bases). The CDR3 runs 15 residues. V was clipped by 3 bases and J by 4 bases, with 12 bases between them. Germline V lookup: CDR1 SEHNR, CDR2 FQNEAQ (reference sequence). CDR3 protein: CASSLGRVGTGELFF. DNA of the CDR3: TGTGCCAGCAGCTTGGGCAGGGTGGGCACCGGGGAGCTGTTTTTT.

The gene calls are TRBV7-2 and TRBJ2-7; D is ambiguous. V was shortened by 7 bases and J by 3 bases, with 28 bases between the two germline ends. Germline CDR1 SGHTA, CDR2 FQGNSA. The CDR3 loop spans 18 amino acids. CDR3 loop: CASNRTGFSGQEVYEQYF. The CDR3 DNA reads TGTGCCAGCAACCGAACCGGATTTTCAGGCCAGGAAGTCTACGAGCAGTACTTC.

This clonotype was recorded only once. The genes are TRBV7-2 and TRBJ2-5, with 8 nucleotides matching TRBD2. There are 16 residues in the CDR3. The V gene's germline CDR1 is SGHTA and CDR2 FQGNSA. Unmatched junction bases numbered 11, after V lost 3 bases and J lost 5 bases. CDR3 DNA sequence: TGTGCCAGCAGCTTCACCTTCGGGAGGGCCCGGGAGACCCAGTACTTC. It translates to CASSFTFGRARETQYF.

In DNA form, the CDR3 reads TGTGCCAGCAGCTTAGCGACTAGCGGATTTCAAGAGACCCAGTACTTC. This sequence encodes CASSLATSGFQETQYF. This chain uses TRBV7-8 with TRBJ2-5; 9 nucleotides agree with TRBD2. Trimming at V came to 0 bases and at J to 2 bases, leaving 4 bases not matched to a gene. In germline, CDR1 is SGHVS, CDR2 FQNEAQ. This CDR3 region has 16 residues.

Remarks on this clonotype: A read error may account for a junction end that differs from germline. V is TRBV15 and J is TRBJ2-2; D might be TRBD1 or TRBD2, each matching 5 bases. The CDR3 is 15 amino acids. CDR1 and CDR2 from the germline V gene are LNHNV and YYDKDF (reference sequence). The CDR3, as DNA: TGTGTCACCAGCAGAGGGACGGGGACCACCGGGGAGCTGTTTTTT. This encodes CVTSRGTGTTGELFF.

In this sample, this clonotype turned up a few times. This chain links TRBV27 with TRBJ1-6, with TRBD1 matching over 8 bases. This CDR3 is built from 14 residues. Germline lookup yields CDR1 MNHEY and CDR2 SMNVEV (reference sequence). V lost 5 bases and J lost 10; bases outside the gene matches: 7. CDR3 in amino acids: CASSKTGAKSPLHF. The CDR3 DNA sequence: TGTGCCAGCAGTAAGACAGGGGCCAAGTCACCCCTCCACTTT.

CDR3 nucleotide sequence: TGCGCCAGCAGCTTGGGGTGGGAAAGGGGTACTGAAGCTTTCTTT. Encoded protein: CASSLGWERGTEAFF. The chain combines TRBV5-1 with TRBJ1-1; the D gene is possibly TRBD1 (5 bases). Germline loops: CDR1 SGHRS, CDR2 YFSETQ. Trimming removed 0 bases at V and 5 bases at J, with 14 bases between. This CDR3 is 15 amino acids long. Complete variable domain (other parts from reference TRBV5-1 and TRBJ1-1): KAGVTQTPRYLIKTRGQQVTLSCSPISGHRSVSWYQQTPGQGLQFLFEYFSETQRNKGNFPGRFSGRQFSNSRSEMNVSTLELGDSALYLCASSLGWERGTEAFFGQGTRLTVV.

This chain connects TRBV5-1 to TRBJ1-6; D is unresolved. The CDR3 runs 16 residues. Per the germline V gene, CDR1 is SGHRS and CDR2 is YFSETQ. Trimming left V 5 bases short and J 5 bases short, with 17 bases between. CDR3 residues: CASRPNSPGDNSPLHF. CDR3 in DNA: TGCGCCAGCAGACCGAACTCACCCGGGGATAATTCACCCCTCCACTTT.

The chain employs TRBV1 and TRBJ2-5; the D call TRBD2 from the table was never checked on the DNA. TRBV1 represents a pseudogene. This CDR3 is built from 17 residues. CDR3 nucleotide sequence: TGCACCAGCAGCCAAGATAGGCGTAGCGGGAGAGGAGAGACCCAGTACTTC. It translates to CTSSQDRRSGRGETQYF.

This clonotype has only a few counts. The CDR3 region has the DNA TGTGCCAGCAGCGACACAGGGTCGGGAGGGACTGAAGCTTTCTTT. Amino acids: CASSDTGSGGTEAFF. The chain recombines TRBV7-9 with TRBJ1-1; tentatively, D is TRBD1 (6 bases). The CDR3 extends over 15 amino acids. V was shortened by 5 bases and J by 5 bases, with 18 bases between the two germline ends. The germline gives CDR1 SEHNR, CDR2 FQNEAQ (reference sequence).

CDR3 amino acids: CASSPTGLLETQYF. CDR3 DNA: TGTGCCAGCAGCCCGACAGGGCTGTTAGAGACCCAGTACTTC. V and J are TRBV7-9 and TRBJ2-5, with 7 bases matching TRBD1. Per germline, CDR1 SEHNR and CDR2 FQNEAQ (reference sequence). The CDR3 consists of 14 residues. Trimming removed 5 bases from V and 4 bases from J; junction bases left unmatched: 7.

V is TRBV15 and J is TRBJ2-1; D ambiguous. This CDR3 contains 16 residues. Trimming took 0 bases from V and 5 from J, leaving 14 bases between them. Germline CDR1 reads LNHNV; CDR2 reads YYDKDF (reference sequence). The CDR3 here is CATSRDMTGEDNEQFF. CDR3 coding DNA: TGTGCCACCAGCAGAGATATGACGGGTGAAGACAATGAGCAGTTCTTC.

V gene TRBV6-5 combines with J gene TRBJ2-3, with TRBD2 matching over 11 bases. V shed 8 bases and J 0 bases; nucleotides not matched to a gene: 4. The CDR3 totals 15 residues. Germline CDR1 is MNHEY and CDR2 is SVGAGI. DNA for the CDR3: TGTGCCAGCGGTTGGACTAGCGGGAGCACAGATACGCAGTATTTT. It is translated as CASGWTSGSTDTQYF.

There are a few counts of this clonotype. The chain links TRBV7-9 to TRBJ2-7, with 7 bases lining up with TRBD1. J lost 6 bases, V lost 4 bases, and 9 bases had no gene match. Per germline, CDR1 SEHNR and CDR2 FQNEAQ (reference sequence). This CDR3 comprises 14 residues. DNA of the CDR3: TGTGCCAGCAGCTGGGGGTCGACAGGGAGCGAGCAGTACTTC. Translated, it gives CASSWGSTGSEQYF.

The chain combines TRBV20-1 with TRBJ1-5; 7 bases are shared with TRBD1. The germline V gene encodes CDR1 DFQATT and CDR2 SNEGSKA (reference sequence). The CDR3 is 17 amino acids. The junction had 8 bases not matched to a gene; V was cut back by 0 bases and J by 0 bases. The CDR3: CSARDWTGAISNQPQHF. DNA of the CDR3: TGCAGTGCTAGAGATTGGACAGGAGCAATTAGCAATCAGCCCCAGCATTTT.

The chain joins TRBV7-9 to TRBJ2-7; the D call may be TRBD1 or TRBD2 (5 bases each). The V end was cut by 11 bases, the J end by 5 bases, with 10 bases between. This CDR3 spans 10 amino acids. The germline gives CDR1 SEHNR, CDR2 FQNEAQ (reference sequence). CDR3 sequence (DNA): TGTGCCTCAGGGAGAAACGAGCAGTACTTC. Protein sequence: CASGRNEQYF.

The V gene is TRBV7-9, the J gene TRBJ2-4; D not resolved. CDR3 length equals 13 residues. Trimming left V 1 base short and J 6 bases short, with 7 bases between. Germline assignment: CDR1 SEHNR and CDR2 FQNEAQ (reference sequence). CDR3 nucleotide sequence: TGTGCCAGCAGCTTAGGGTTGAGAAACATTCAGTACTTC. Translation gives CASSLGLRNIQYF. Drawing the rest from reference TRBV7-9 and TRBJ2-4, the complete variable domain is DTGVSQNPRHKITKRGQNVTFRCDPISEHNRLYWYRQTLGQGPEFLTYFQNEAQLEKSRLLSDRFSAERPKGSFSTLEIQRTEQGDSAMYLCASSLGLRNIQYFGAGTRLSVL.

CDR3 DNA: TGTGCCAGCAGCTTTCCAGGGGGGAGGGAGACCCAGTACTTC. It specifies CASSFPGGRETQYF. The chain carries TRBV7-2 and TRBJ2-5; D might be TRBD1 (7 bases). With 3 bases removed from V and 5 bases from J, the gap between germline ends came to 13 bases. There are 14 residues in the CDR3. CDR1 SGHTA and CDR2 FQGNSA come from the germline V gene. Supplemented by reference TRBV7-2 and TRBJ2-5, the full variable domain reads GAGVSQSPSNKVTEKGKDVELRCDPISGHTALYWYRQSLGQGLEFLIYFQGNSAPDKSGLPSDRFSAERTGGSVSTLTIQRTQQEDSAVYLCASSFPGGRETQYFGPGTRLLVL.

This chain joins TRBV5-1 and TRBJ1-6, with D possibly TRBD1 on 5 matching bases. The germline gives CDR1 SGHRS, CDR2 YFSETQ. The CDR3 length is 15 residues. Trimming took 2 bases from V and 5 from J, leaving 11 bases between them. CDR3 nucleotide sequence: TGCGCCAGCAGCTTACGGGGACTCGATAATTCACCCCTCCACTTT. This translates into CASSLRGLDNSPLHF.

The V and J genes are TRBV7-8 and TRBJ2-1; D call uncertain. The germline gives CDR1 SGHVS, CDR2 FQNEAQ. This CDR3 spans 12 amino acids. The V end was cut by 4 bases, the J end by 8 bases, with 9 bases between. CDR3 sequence: CASSSEYHEQFF. The CDR3 coding sequence is TGTGCCAGCAGCTCCGAGTATCATGAGCAGTTCTTC.

The genes are TRBV4-2 and TRBJ2-1; D ambiguous. V lost 3 bases and J 3 bases, leaving 12 bases between the germline ends. This CDR3 contains 15 residues. Germline V gene data show CDR1 as LGHNA and CDR2 as YNFKEQ. CDR3 DNA: TGTGCCAGCAGCCAGAGGCTAGTGGTCTACAATGAGCAGTTCTTC. Its protein product is CASSQRLVVYNEQFF.